This TCR beta chain was sequenced for a study of post-analysis software for immune sequencing data (dated by TCRdb to between 2014 and 2016). At the level of the whole study: Recorded disease courses included relapsing-remitting, secondary progressive and progressive-relapsing multiple sclerosis, with some patients lacking subtype annotation. The patient repertoires were compared against 10 to 12 previously published healthy control repertoires obtained from donors aged roughly 6 to 25 years. A subset of samples was prepared in parallel using single-end sample barcoding, then pooled and co-amplified after Illumina adapter ligation.

The library was made by PCR. Sequencing instrument: Illumina HiSeq 2500. To reduce PCR and sequencing biases, unique molecular identifiers were incorporated into the TCR beta cDNA libraries. Approximately 500,000 cDNA molecules were obtained per 1 to 10 million input T cells, so each molecule approximated one T cell. The patient libraries were prepared and sequenced with the same protocol used for the earlier healthy control dataset. Within a given batch, samples were prepared together, multiplexed and sequenced on the same HiSeq lane. The study's processing was this. Raw barcoded reads were processed with MIGEC, and single-read molecular identifier groups were discarded before consensus assembly and CDR3 extraction. VDJtools was used for post-analysis of the clonotype tables, with diversity normalized by down-sampling every dataset to the smallest sample size. To correct batch-related cross-sample contamination, repertoire overlap clustering matched CDR3 amino acid sequences but not nucleotide sequences. TCRdb reanalyzed the raw reads on its own, using fastp at Q25 for trimming and MiXCR for clone calling, and kept in-frame beta chains. Duplicate CDR3 protein sequences are folded into a single record with the most common DNA and genes. TCRdb, rather than the study authors, made the V and J calls. The sample includes approximately 350,000 distinct CDR3 sequences, with roughly 35% observed a single time. The ten largest clones take up over 10% of the sample.

Summary of the overall study and its limitations: Multiple sclerosis patients had significantly lower normalized Chao1 diversity than controls, a result that suggests substantial peripheral T-cell clonal expansion. The multiple sclerosis patient group was slightly younger than the control group. When samples were clustered directly using the F measure, samples prepared in the same batch co-clustered strongly, which prompted a batch-effect correction. Significantly higher frequencies in patients than in controls were found for about 5 TRBV segments, including TRBV5-6, TRBV5-1 and TRBV20-1.

TCR beta repertoires were profiled from peripheral blood of some 13 young patients with multiple sclerosis to demonstrate the VDJtools post-analysis software. Multiple sclerosis patients were children and adolescents aged about 6 to 15 years. A word on this clonotype: What antigen it recognizes has not been identified. The record has no base qualities; no much larger clone is one base away.

CDR1 SGHRS and CDR2 YFSETQ are derived from the germline V gene. Its CDR3 holds 16 amino acids, cysteine through phenylalanine. Only the CDR3 portion is preserved as DNA: 48 bases, with reading frame beginning at the first base. V is reduced by 6 bases and J by 0 bases, leaving a spacing of 16 bases between them. Rearrangement joined TRBV5-1 to TRBJ2-1; a weak D assignment points to TRBD2 (5 bases agree). The sample comprised blood. This TCR was sampled from a girl between 10 and 17 years old with multiple sclerosis. The DNA is TGCGCCAGCACCGTTGGAGGCAGCAGCTCCTACAATGAGCAGTTCTTC. Translated, this is CASTVGGSSSYNEQFF.